Below, 24 T cell receptor beta chains from the same sample are listed, as sequenced in a study of blood T cell repertoires in COVID-19. Profiling relied on immunoSEQ multiplex PCR, and the TCRdb table lists in-frame clones only, not all of them. Of roughly 290,000 clones in the sample, over 75% were seen once. Sequencing input: peripheral blood. These receptors were obtained from a woman between 55 and 75 years old with acute or convalescent COVID-19.

The CDR3: CASSYGGTGGIRTVNEKLFF. DNA for the CDR3: TGTGCCAGCAGTTACGGGGGGACAGGGGGAATCCGGACCGTGAATGAAAAACTGTTTTTT. The rearrangement joins TRBV6-2 or TRBV6-3 to TRBJ1-4, with 11 bases fitting TRBD1. Germline values: CDR1 MNHEY, CDR2 SVGEGT. CDR3 length: 20 residues. Trimming took 2 bases from V and 5 from J; bases not matched to a gene: 16.

This chain links TRBV4-3 with TRBJ1-2; maybe TRBD1 (6 bases). V was pared by 3 bases and J by 4 bases, with 15 bases between. The CDR3 covers 15 residues. The V gene's germline CDR1 is LGHNA and CDR2 YSLEER. The CDR3, as DNA: TGCGCCAGCAGCCAGGGGGCGAACAACCCCTATGGCTACACCTTC. Translated: CASSQGANNPYGYTF.

This clone was observed a single time. V and J are TRBV6-6 and TRBJ2-5; no reliable D call. The CDR3 runs to 13 residues. Germline CDR1 MNHNY, CDR2 SVGAGI (reference sequence). V was trimmed by 2 bases and J by 1 base, leaving 5 bases between them. This CDR3 is CASSYGAQETQYF. As DNA, the CDR3 is TGTGCCAGCAGTTACGGAGCCCAAGAGACCCAGTACTTC.

The V call is TRBV7-9, the J call TRBJ2-7; TRBD2 is a possible D gene (6 bases). V was cut by 1 base and J by 2 bases, with 12 bases left in between. The CDR3 runs to 15 residues. Germline CDR1 is SEHNR and CDR2 is FQNEAQ (reference sequence). This chain's CDR3 is CASSLETRVPYEQYF. In nucleotides, the CDR3 is TGTGCCAGCAGCTTAGAGACTAGAGTACCCTACGAGCAGTACTTC.

The chain couples TRBV11-2 to TRBJ2-7; possible D gene TRBD2, 5 bases. Trimming removed 1 base from V and 4 bases from J, with 8 bases in between. CDR1 SGHAT and CDR2 FQNNGV come from the germline V gene. CDR3 length equals 13 residues. CDR3 bases: TGTGCCAGCAGCTTAGTCCCGGGATACGAGCAGTACTTC. Translation: CASSLVPGYEQYF.

This clone was counted once. This chain uses TRBV6-5 with TRBJ1-5; D is unclear. Trimming removed 6 bases at V and 7 bases at J, with 16 bases between. The CDR3 contains 14 residues. Per the germline V gene, CDR1 is MNHEY and CDR2 is SVGAGI. The CDR3 DNA follows: TGTGCCAGCAGCCGGGCGGGCCTTGGGCAGCCCCAGCATTTT. Its translation: CASSRAGLGQPQHF.

The CDR3 sequence is CASSLYALMDEQFF. The CDR3 nucleotides are TGTGCCAGCAGCTTATATGCGTTAATGGATGAGCAGTTCTTC. The chain carries TRBV7-8 and TRBJ2-1; D ambiguous. Per the germline V gene, CDR1 is SGHVS and CDR2 is FQNEAQ. Trimming removed 2 bases at V and 8 bases at J, with 13 bases between. The CDR3 extends over 14 amino acids.

This clone turned up a few times. This chain joins TRBV24-1 and TRBJ2-1, with 8 bases matching TRBD1. J gave up 4 bases and V 5 bases, and 12 bases lay outside the gene matches. CDR1 and CDR2 from the germline V gene are KGHDR and SFDVKD. The CDR3 is 17 amino acids. The CDR3 region has the DNA TGTGCCACCAGTGGCGTTAGATCGGGACAGGATTACAATGAGCAGTTCTTC. It yields the protein CATSGVRSGQDYNEQFF.

This rearrangement joins TRBV27 to TRBJ1-2; maybe TRBD1 (6 bases). Germline CDR1 and CDR2: MNHEY and SMNVEV (reference sequence). CDR3 length: 14 amino acids. The germline V and J ends were trimmed by 8 bases and 5 bases, with 18 bases remaining between them. The CDR3 DNA reads as TGTGCCAGCGGACAGTCGCCCCCCCATTATGGCTACACCTTC. Protein sequence: CASGQSPPHYGYTF.

This chain uses TRBV7-9 with TRBJ2-4; D not resolved. The germline V gene has CDR1 SEHNR and CDR2 FQNEAQ (reference sequence). Trimming stripped 2 bases from V and 3 bases from J, with 8 bases between. The CDR3 length is 14 residues. The CDR3 nucleotides read TGTGCCAGCAGCTTATCACACCTCAAAAACATTCAGTACTTC. This codes for CASSLSHLKNIQYF. The full variable domain, completed using reference TRBV7-9 and TRBJ2-4, is DTGVSQNPRHKITKRGQNVTFRCDPISEHNRLYWYRQTLGQGPEFLTYFQNEAQLEKSRLLSDRFSAERPKGSFSTLEIQRTEQGDSAMYLCASSLSHLKNIQYFGAGTRLSVL.

V and J are TRBV27 and TRBJ2-7, with 7 bases lining up with TRBD1. V was pared by 6 bases and J by 3 bases, with 8 bases of the junction left unmatched. Germline CDR1 reads MNHEY; CDR2 reads SMNVEV (reference sequence). CDR3 size: 14 residues. CDR3 sequence reads: CASRQGQQVYEQYF. The CDR3 nucleotides are TGTGCCAGCAGGCAGGGACAGCAAGTCTACGAGCAGTACTTC.

This chain joins TRBV4-1 and TRBJ2-1; no clear D gene. Per the germline V gene, CDR1 is MGHRA and CDR2 is YSYEKL. The CDR3 length is 17 residues. Trimming left V 0 bases short and J 8 bases short, with 20 bases between. The CDR3 nucleotides are TGCGCCAGCAGCCAAGATCCGGCCATTGGGCTTTTCTATGAGCAGTTCTTC. Its translation is CASSQDPAIGLFYEQFF.

The J gene is TRBJ2-3, the V gene TRBV28; 7 bases map to TRBD1. CDR1 and CDR2 from the germline V gene are MDHEN and SYDVKM. The CDR3 runs 15 residues. The junction had 12 bases not matched to a gene; V was cut back by 8 bases and J by 4 bases. This CDR3 is CASGKDRTTSDTQYF. As DNA, the CDR3 is TGTGCCAGCGGCAAGGACAGGACCACGTCAGATACGCAGTATTTT.

V usage is TRBV3-1 (or the pseudogene TRBV3-2) and J usage is TRBJ1-4; D is undetermined. The length of the CDR3 is 15 residues. Germline loops: CDR1 LGHDT, CDR2 YNNKEL (reference sequence). The V gene lost 3 bases and the J gene lost 0 bases, with 8 bases spanning the gap. CDR3 amino acids: CASSQAATTNEKLFF. The CDR3 nucleotides read TGTGCCAGCAGCCAGGCCGCCACAACTAATGAAAAACTGTTTTTT.

The genes are TRBV7-9 and TRBJ1-4, with D hard to call. In germline, CDR1 is SEHNR, CDR2 FQNEAQ (reference sequence). The CDR3 totals 16 residues. V lost 0 bases and J 3 bases, leaving 11 bases between the germline ends. The DNA of the CDR3 is TGTGCCAGCAGCTTAGCGTCTCGCAGTCCTAATGAAAAACTGTTTTTT. It encodes CASSLASRSPNEKLFF.

The chain has TRBV19 and TRBJ2-3; D unclear. Trimming removed 7 bases at V and 4 bases at J, with 9 bases between. CDR1 is LNHDA, CDR2 SQIVND, per germline (reference sequence). This CDR3 region has 12 residues. The CDR3 DNA reads as TGTGCCAGTACCGATGAGCCAGATACGCAGTATTTT. Translation gives CASTDEPDTQYF.

CDR3 region: CASSLSVQETQYF. CDR3 in DNA: TGCGCCAGCAGCTTGAGCGTCCAAGAGACCCAGTACTTC. The J gene is TRBJ2-5, the V gene TRBV5-1; no clear D gene. Germline V gives CDR1 SGHRS, CDR2 YFSETQ. There are 13 residues in the CDR3. V lost 1 base and J lost 1, with 5 bases in between. Full variable domain (outside the CDR3, taken from reference TRBV5-1 and TRBJ2-5): KAGVTQTPRYLIKTRGQQVTLSCSPISGHRSVSWYQQTPGQGLQFLFEYFSETQRNKGNFPGRFSGRQFSNSRSEMNVSTLELGDSALYLCASSLSVQETQYFGPGTRLLVL.

This chain uses TRBV9 with TRBJ2-2; no reliable D call. The ends were cut back, 0 bases at V and 2 bases at J, with 8 bases in the middle. The CDR3 has 15 residues. Per germline, CDR1 SGDLS and CDR2 YYNGEE. The CDR3 DNA reads TGTGCCAGCAGCGTAGCTAGACCAAACACCGGGGAGCTGTTTTTT. The encoded protein is CASSVARPNTGELFF.

The chain uses TRBV7-2 and TRBJ2-7, with 7 bases identical to TRBD2. V was clipped by 5 bases and J by 1 base; unmatched bases: 11. CDR1 is SGHTA and CDR2 is FQGNSA in the germline V gene. The CDR3 is made up of 16 amino acids. CDR3 protein: CASSLTSTIHSYEQYF. As DNA, the CDR3 is TGTGCCAGCAGCCTGACTAGCACAATACATTCCTACGAGCAGTACTTC. Drawing the rest from reference TRBV7-2 and TRBJ2-7, the complete variable domain is GAGVSQSPSNKVTEKGKDVELRCDPISGHTALYWYRQSLGQGLEFLIYFQGNSAPDKSGLPSDRFSAERTGGSVSTLTIQRTQQEDSAVYLCASSLTSTIHSYEQYFGPGTRLTVT.

This clone appeared a single time. This chain uses TRBV10-3 with TRBJ1-4, with D unclear. Germline V lookup: CDR1 ENHRY, CDR2 SYGVKD. The CDR3 is made up of 15 amino acids. V was cut by 0 bases and J by 0 bases, with 5 bases left in between. CDR3 residues: CAISESAATNEKLFF. The CDR3 DNA reads as TGTGCCATCAGTGAGTCGGCAGCAACTAATGAAAAACTGTTTTTT.

This chain uses TRBV7-2 with TRBJ1-5, with 7 bases lining up with TRBD1. CDR1 is SGHTA and CDR2 is FQGNSA in the germline V gene. V dropped 1 base and J dropped 3; count of bases not matched to a gene: 9. This CDR3 spans 17 amino acids. CDR3: CASSLGGAQGTNQPQHF. CDR3 sequence (DNA): TGTGCCAGCAGCTTAGGTGGCGCACAGGGGACCAATCAGCCCCAGCATTTT.

This clone was found once. V is TRBV2 and J is TRBJ1-5; TRBD1 agrees at 9 bases. CDR3 size: 14 residues. The V gene end was trimmed by 6 bases and the J gene end by 5 bases; junction bases not matched to a gene: 5. The V gene's germline CDR1 is SNHLY and CDR2 FYNNEI. The CDR3 DNA sequence: TGTGCCAGCAGACAGGGGGCAGGAGATCAGCCCCAGCATTTT. Translating it yields CASRQGAGDQPQHF.

The gene calls are TRBV11-3 and TRBJ2-2, with TRBD2 as a possible D gene (5 bases). The V end was cut by 1 base, the J end by 7 bases, with 10 bases between. Germline V gives CDR1 SGHNT, CDR2 YENEEA. This CDR3 contains 14 residues. CDR3 region: CASSLGSGSGELFF. The CDR3 bases are TGTGCCAGCAGCTTAGGGTCGGGGAGCGGGGAGCTGTTTTTT.

The chain uses TRBV7-9 and TRBJ2-2, with 9 bases identical to TRBD2. The V segment lost 5 bases and the J segment 5 bases; nucleotides outside the gene matches: 6. CDR1 SEHNR and CDR2 FQNEAQ come from the germline V gene (reference sequence). The CDR3 length is 15 residues. In nucleotides, the CDR3 is TGTGCCAGCAGCCAGAGCGGGAGGCGAACCGGGGAGCTGTTTTTT. Translated, it gives CASSQSGRRTGELFF.